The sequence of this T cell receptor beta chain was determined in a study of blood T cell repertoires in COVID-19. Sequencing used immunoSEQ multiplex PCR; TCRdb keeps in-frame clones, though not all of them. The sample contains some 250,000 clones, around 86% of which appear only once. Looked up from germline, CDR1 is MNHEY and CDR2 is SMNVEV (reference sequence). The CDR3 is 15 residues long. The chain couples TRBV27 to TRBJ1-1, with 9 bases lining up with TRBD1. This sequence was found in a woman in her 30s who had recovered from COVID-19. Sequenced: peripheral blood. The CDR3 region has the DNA TGTGCTTCAGCAGAAGGGACAGGGAAGGGCACTGAAGCTTTCTTT. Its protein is CASAEGTGKGTEAFF.